This TCR beta chain was observed in a study of T-cell reconstitution after alpha-beta-depleted transplantation in children. This clonotype occurred many times. Per germline, CDR1 ENHRY and CDR2 SYGVKD. V lost 3 bases and J lost 8; bases outside the gene matches: 3. The CDR3 loop spans 12 amino acids. Researchers prepared the TCRbeta library using unique molecular identifiers, the study reports. TCRdb reanalysed the PCR reads using MiXCR and keeps one entry per CDR3 protein. This table has roughly 190,000 distinct CDR3 sequences, roughly 14% appearing once. The source of this sequence is a human donor who donated a stem cell graft to a child with acute lymphoblastic leukemia. Sample: PBMCs from the stem cell graft donor, taken from the stem cell graft. The rearrangement uses TRBV10-3 and TRBJ2-7; 8 nucleotides line up with TRBD1. CDR3 sequence reads: CAISDGQGKQYF. CDR3 coding DNA: TGTGCCATCAGTGACGGACAGGGCAAGCAGTACTTC.